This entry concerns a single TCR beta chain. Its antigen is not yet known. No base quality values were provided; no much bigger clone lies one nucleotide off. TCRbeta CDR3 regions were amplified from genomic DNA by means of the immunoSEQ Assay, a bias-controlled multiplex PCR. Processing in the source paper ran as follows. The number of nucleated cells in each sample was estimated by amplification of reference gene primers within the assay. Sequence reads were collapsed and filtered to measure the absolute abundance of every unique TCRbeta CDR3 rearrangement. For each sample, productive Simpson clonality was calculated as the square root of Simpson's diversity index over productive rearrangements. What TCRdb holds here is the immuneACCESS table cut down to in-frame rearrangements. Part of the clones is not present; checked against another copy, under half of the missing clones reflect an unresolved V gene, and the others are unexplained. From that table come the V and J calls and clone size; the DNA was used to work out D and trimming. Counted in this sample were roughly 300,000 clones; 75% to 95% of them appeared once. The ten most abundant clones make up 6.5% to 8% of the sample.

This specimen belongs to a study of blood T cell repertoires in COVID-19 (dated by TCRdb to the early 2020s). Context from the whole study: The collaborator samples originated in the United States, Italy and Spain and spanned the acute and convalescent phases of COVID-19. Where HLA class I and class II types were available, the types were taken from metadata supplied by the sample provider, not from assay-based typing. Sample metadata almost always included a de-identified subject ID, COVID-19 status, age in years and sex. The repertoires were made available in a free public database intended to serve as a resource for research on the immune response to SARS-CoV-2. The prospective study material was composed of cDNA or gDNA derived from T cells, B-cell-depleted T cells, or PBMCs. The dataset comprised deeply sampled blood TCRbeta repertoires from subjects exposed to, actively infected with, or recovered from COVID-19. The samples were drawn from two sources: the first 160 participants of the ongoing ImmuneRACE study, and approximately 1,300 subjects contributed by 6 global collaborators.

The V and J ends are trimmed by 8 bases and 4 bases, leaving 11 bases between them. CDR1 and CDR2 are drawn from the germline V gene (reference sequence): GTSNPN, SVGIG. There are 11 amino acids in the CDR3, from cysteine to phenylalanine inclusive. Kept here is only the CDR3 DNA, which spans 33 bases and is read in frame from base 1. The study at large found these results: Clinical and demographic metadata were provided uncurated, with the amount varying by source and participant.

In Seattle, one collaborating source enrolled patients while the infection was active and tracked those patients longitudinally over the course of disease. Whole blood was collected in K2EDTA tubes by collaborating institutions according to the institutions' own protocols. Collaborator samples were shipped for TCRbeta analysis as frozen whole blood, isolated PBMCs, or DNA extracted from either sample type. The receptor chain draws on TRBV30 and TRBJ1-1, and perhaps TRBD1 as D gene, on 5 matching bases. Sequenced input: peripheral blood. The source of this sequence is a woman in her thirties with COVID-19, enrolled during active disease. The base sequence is TGTGCCCAGGCGGGGGGCACTGAAGCTTTCTTT. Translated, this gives CAQAGGTEAFF.